The 20 T cell receptor beta chains presented below share a single source sample, sequenced in a study of cytomegalovirus exposure and HLA in healthy donors. This PCR relied on a set of 60 Vbeta primers and 13 Jbeta primers. Sequenced by immunoSEQ multiplex PCR; TCRdb stores in-frame clones only, minus some. Among about 82,000 clones, 70% to 85% were seen once, and the ten largest hold around 15%. Sequencing was performed on PBMCs. The source is a human donor in good health.

The V and J genes are TRBV7-2 and TRBJ2-5; TRBD1 matches at 9 bases. With 5 bases clipped from V and 1 base from J, the junction kept 8 bases outside the gene matches. CDR1 is SGHTA, CDR2 FQGNSA, per germline. The CDR3 is made up of 16 amino acids. The CDR3 DNA reads as TGTGCCAGCAGCGCAAGGACAGGGGAGAGCCAAGAGACCCAGTACTTC. This sequence encodes CASSARTGESQETQYF.

The CDR3 DNA is TGTGCCAGCAGCGTAAGGACTAGCGGGGAAGAGACCCAGTACTTC. This translates into CASSVRTSGEETQYF. The rearrangement uses TRBV9 and TRBJ2-5; TRBD2 agrees at 12 bases. The ends lost 1 base at V and 3 bases at J; junction bases unmatched: 1. In germline, CDR1 is SGDLS, CDR2 YYNGEE. The CDR3 runs to 15 residues.

The V and J genes are TRBV11-2 and TRBJ2-5; no clear D gene. Germline V CDR1 and CDR2: SGHAT, FQNNGV. The V end lost 1 base, the J end lost 5 bases, and 5 bases lay between the germline ends. This CDR3 contains 12 residues. CDR3 amino acids: CASSLALETQYF. The CDR3 DNA sequence: TGTGCCAGCAGCTTAGCTTTGGAGACCCAGTACTTC.

The chain combines TRBV27 with TRBJ1-3, with no clear D. There are 15 residues in the CDR3. V lost 4 bases and J lost 2, with 12 bases in between. The germline CDR1 and CDR2 sequences are MNHEY and SMNVEV (reference sequence). CDR3 in amino acids: CASSSSRGTGNTIYF. In DNA, the CDR3 is TGTGCCAGCAGTTCCTCTCGAGGGACTGGAAACACCATATATTTT.

V is TRBV10-2 and J is TRBJ1-5; D call uncertain. CDR3 length: 16 amino acids. The germline V gene encodes CDR1 WSHSY and CDR2 SAAADI. V was pared by 2 bases and J by 5 bases, with 16 bases between. Here the CDR3 DNA reads TGCGCCAGCAGTGAGCTGTCAGGTCGAGCGGATCAGCCCCAGCATTTT. Translating it yields CASSELSGRADQPQHF.

This chain connects TRBV7-9 to TRBJ2-7, with 7 bases matching TRBD1. With 7 bases clipped from V and 3 bases from J, the junction kept 3 bases outside the gene matches. This CDR3 comprises 12 residues. CDR1 is SEHNR, CDR2 FQNEAQ, per germline (reference sequence). The CDR3 region is CASTRQGYEQYF. CDR3 nucleotides: TGTGCCAGCACCCGACAGGGCTACGAGCAGTACTTC. Drawing the rest from reference TRBV7-9 and TRBJ2-7, the complete variable domain is DTGVSQNPRHKITKRGQNVTFRCDPISEHNRLYWYRQTLGQGPEFLTYFQNEAQLEKSRLLSDRFSAERPKGSFSTLEIQRTEQGDSAMYLCASTRQGYEQYFGPGTRLTVT.

The rearrangement joins TRBV12-5 to TRBJ1-4; 7 bases fit TRBD1. Germline V lookup: CDR1 LGHNT, CDR2 FRNRAP. The CDR3 length is 17 residues. J lost 5 bases, V lost 3 bases, and 12 bases had no gene match. Here the CDR3 DNA reads TGTGCTAGTGGTTTCCTTTTGGGACAGCATCCCAATGAAAAACTGTTTTTT. It translates to CASGFLLGQHPNEKLFF.

The chain recombines TRBV10-3 with TRBJ1-5; D unresolved. This CDR3 region has 14 residues. Germline V gene sequence: CDR1 ENHRY, CDR2 SYGVKD. V lost 0 bases and J lost 5, with 8 bases in between. The chain's CDR3 is CAISESQAYQPQHF. The CDR3 DNA follows: TGTGCCATCAGTGAGTCGCAGGCTTATCAGCCCCAGCATTTT.

In its sample, this clone was seen once. This sequence joins TRBV12-5 and TRBJ2-3; D perhaps matches TRBD2 (5 bases). This CDR3 is built from 16 residues. V was cut by 2 bases and J by 2 bases, with 14 bases left in between. CDR1 is LGHNT and CDR2 is FRNRAP in the germline V gene. CDR3 loop: CASGLSPAAPTDTQYF. Written as DNA, the CDR3 is TGTGCTAGTGGTTTGTCCCCAGCGGCCCCCACAGATACGCAGTATTTT.

This clone was observed a single time. The rearrangement uses TRBV7-9 and TRBJ1-5; D is unclear. The germline V gene has CDR1 SEHNR and CDR2 FQNEAQ (reference sequence). The ends were cut back, 5 bases at V and 0 bases at J, with 11 bases in the middle. CDR3 length equals 15 residues. Here the CDR3 DNA reads TGTGCCAGCAGCCCATGGGGAGATAGCAATCAGCCCCAGCATTTT. This encodes CASSPWGDSNQPQHF. The full variable domain, with the rest looked up from reference TRBV7-9 and TRBJ1-5, is DTGVSQNPRHKITKRGQNVTFRCDPISEHNRLYWYRQTLGQGPEFLTYFQNEAQLEKSRLLSDRFSAERPKGSFSTLEIQRTEQGDSAMYLCASSPWGDSNQPQHFGDGTRLSIL.

The V and J genes are TRBV5-4 and TRBJ1-1; perhaps TRBD1 as D (6 bases). Trimming pared 4 bases from V and 7 bases from J, leaving 14 bases between. CDR1 SGHNT and CDR2 YYREEE come from the germline V gene (reference sequence). CDR3 length: 13 residues. The CDR3: CASSITGIGEAFF. CDR3 nucleotides: TGTGCCAGCAGCATTACAGGGATAGGTGAAGCTTTCTTT.

This clone was recorded a few times. The V gene is TRBV2, the J gene TRBJ1-6; TRBD1 agrees at 9 bases. J gave up 9 bases and V 5 bases, and 5 bases lay outside the gene matches. Looked up from germline, CDR1 is SNHLY and CDR2 is FYNNEI. The CDR3 covers 14 residues. The CDR3 loop is CASSWDRESSPLHF. The CDR3 nucleotides are TGTGCCAGCAGTTGGGACAGGGAGAGTTCACCCCTCCACTTT. Supplemented by reference TRBV2 and TRBJ1-6, the full variable domain reads EPEVTQTPSHQVTQMGQEVILRCVPISNHLYFYWYRQILGQKVEFLVSFYNNEISEKSEIFDDQFSVERPDGSNFTLKIRSTKLEDSAMYFCASSWDRESSPLHFGNGTRLTVT.

The V call is TRBV7-2, the J call TRBJ2-5, with TRBD1 matching 9 bases. The CDR3 is 16 amino acids. Germline CDR1 SGHTA, CDR2 FQGNSA. V shed 5 bases and J 5 bases; nucleotides not matched to a gene: 12. CDR3 region: CASSRTGGARSETQYF. As DNA, the CDR3 is TGTGCCAGCAGCCGAACAGGGGGCGCCCGGTCGGAGACCCAGTACTTC. The full variable domain, its missing parts supplied by reference TRBV7-2 and TRBJ2-5, is GAGVSQSPSNKVTEKGKDVELRCDPISGHTALYWYRQSLGQGLEFLIYFQGNSAPDKSGLPSDRFSAERTGGSVSTLTIQRTQQEDSAVYLCASSRTGGARSETQYFGPGTRLLVL.

The chain has TRBV19 and TRBJ1-5, with TRBD1 matching over 7 bases. The V segment lost 8 bases and the J segment 3 bases; nucleotides outside the gene matches: 10. CDR3 length: 15 residues. Per germline, CDR1 LNHDA and CDR2 SQIVND (reference sequence). The CDR3: CASQIGTDYNQPQHF. The CDR3 region has the DNA TGTGCCAGTCAAATCGGGACAGATTACAATCAGCCCCAGCATTTT.

The chain has TRBV6-1 and TRBJ1-6; TRBD1 matches 8 bases. Germline V CDR1 and CDR2: MNHNS, SASEGT. The V gene end was trimmed by 4 bases and the J gene end by 6 bases; junction bases not matched to a gene: 2. The CDR3 consists of 14 residues. This CDR3 reads CASSGQGFNSPLHF. In DNA, the CDR3 is TGTGCCAGCAGTGGACAGGGGTTTAATTCACCCCTCCACTTT.

This clone turned up a few times. Different DNA sequences within this sample yield the same CDR3. V gene TRBV4-3 combines with J gene TRBJ2-7, with D perhaps matching TRBD1 (5 bases). Germline V lookup: CDR1 LGHNA, CDR2 YSLEER. V lost 0 bases, J lost 3 bases, and 15 bases lay in between. The CDR3 extends over 16 amino acids. As DNA, the CDR3 is TGCGCCAGCAGCCAAGATTATGAACAGGCCTACTACGAGCAGTACTTC. Its translation is CASSQDYEQAYYEQYF.

This clone has more than one count but fewer than ten. The chain couples TRBV6-4 to TRBJ2-1; 9 bases align to TRBD2. Germline trimming cut 2 bases from V and 5 bases from J; bases unmatched to any gene: 1. The CDR3 consists of 14 residues. Germline assignment: CDR1 MRHNA and CDR2 SNTAGT. The CDR3 bases are TGTGCCAGCAGTGACGGGACTAGCAACAATGAGCAGTTCTTC. It yields the protein CASSDGTSNNEQFF.

This chain uses TRBV6-5 with TRBJ2-7; 9 bases line up with TRBD1. Germline V gene lookup returns CDR1 MNHEY and CDR2 SVGAGI. This CDR3 spans 16 amino acids. V was clipped by 2 bases and J by 5 bases; unmatched bases: 10. The CDR3, as DNA: TGTGCCAGCAGTTACGACCCCTCACAGGGGGCAAACGAGCAGTACTTC. This sequence encodes CASSYDPSQGANEQYF.

The chain recombines TRBV27 with TRBJ1-4; unclear D gene. Trimming took 2 bases from V and 4 from J, leaving 5 bases between them. In germline, CDR1 is MNHEY, CDR2 SMNVEV (reference sequence). The length of the CDR3 is 13 residues. CDR3 sequence (DNA): TGTGCCAGCAGTTTAAAGAGTAATGAAAAACTGTTTTTT. Protein product: CASSLKSNEKLFF.

Only a few counts were recorded for this clone. The V and J genes are TRBV11-2 and TRBJ2-3; D unclear. Trimming pared 5 bases from V and 1 base from J, leaving 16 bases between. CDR3 length: 16 amino acids. Germline lookup yields CDR1 SGHAT and CDR2 FQNNGV. CDR3: CASSGPPETRTDTQYF. The CDR3 DNA is TGTGCCAGCAGCGGTCCCCCTGAAACTCGCACAGATACGCAGTATTTT.